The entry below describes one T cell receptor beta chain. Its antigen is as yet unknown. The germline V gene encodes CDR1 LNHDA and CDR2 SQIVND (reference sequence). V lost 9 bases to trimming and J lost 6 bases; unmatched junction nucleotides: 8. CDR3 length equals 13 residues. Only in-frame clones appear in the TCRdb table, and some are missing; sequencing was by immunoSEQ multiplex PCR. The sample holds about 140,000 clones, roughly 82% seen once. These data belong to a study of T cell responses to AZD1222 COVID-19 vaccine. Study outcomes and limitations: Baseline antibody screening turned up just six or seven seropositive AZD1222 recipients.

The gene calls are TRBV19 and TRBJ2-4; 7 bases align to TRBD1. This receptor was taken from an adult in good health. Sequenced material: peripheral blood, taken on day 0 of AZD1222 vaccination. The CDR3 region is CASSSGQINIQYF. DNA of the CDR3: TGTGCCAGCTCCTCGGGACAGATAAACATTCAGTACTTC.